This T cell receptor beta chain was found in a study of identical twins (dated by TCRdb to about 2016). About the study as a whole: To test whether fetal clonotypes persist, this study deep-sequenced TCR alpha and beta repertoires from monozygotic twins, from unrelated adults of various ages, and from cord blood. To rule out contamination, the twin experiments were replicated at different times with different library preparation protocols. What the work shows at the level of the full study, not this receptor alone: Because the same donors could not be followed over many years, conclusions were based on cross-sectional statistical analysis. Recombination models systematically underestimated out-of-frame TCR alpha sharing in monozygotic twins but agreed with sharing between unrelated individuals. Fewer insertions were carried by abundant cord blood beta clonotypes; a weaker similar trend was observed in young adult naive repertoires, while no such trend was observed in memory repertoires. Compared with coincidental sharing between unrelated individuals, out-of-frame TCR alpha sequences shared between twins had an excess of sequences with low generation probability. Zero-insertion analyses could be partly confounded by invariant T cells such as MAIT and iNKT, though diverse VJ usage argued against such confounding for most clonotypes. Excess twin sharing in beta out-of-frame sequences was weaker because fewer shared sequences lowered the signal-to-noise ratio.

As for this clonotype: Its antigen is still unknown. No base-level quality is on record; no much larger clone is a single base apart.

All donors were healthy Caucasians. Three pairs of female monozygotic twins, all aged roughly 18 to 29 years, made up the twin cohort. Peripheral blood mononuclear cells were the source from which RNA for the TCR libraries was isolated. The CDR3 goes from the cysteine to the phenylalanine over 13 residues. The entry retains the CDR3 DNA only, 39 bases that are in frame from base 1. CDR1 MDHEN and CDR2 SYDVKM are derived from the germline V gene. V lost 8 bases and J lost 3 bases, and the count of bases not matched to a germline gene is 6. The protocol used for the library was 5' RACE. The sample was run on an Illumina HiSeq 2000. Template switching introduced a universal primer binding site; the final cDNA contained a unique molecular identifier, enabling accurate counting of TCR cDNA molecules. Specific primers in the conserved constant-segment region were used to synthesize first-strand cDNA for the TCR alpha and beta chains. To control for contamination, every cDNA library was double barcoded, receiving both a SMART-Mk sample barcode and Illumina barcodes. TruSeq adapter sequences, together with Illumina sample barcodes, were added in two successive PCR steps. TCR alpha and beta cDNA libraries were sequenced on the Illumina HiSeq platform with custom primers. On the study's bioinformatics: Unique molecular identifiers were extracted from raw reads with MiGEC, and CDR3 positions were determined with MiXCR. Recombination models were inferred per individual with the repgenHMM and IGoR tools using an EM algorithm. Shared clonotype analysis was performed with the tcR package in R, normalizing sharing by the product of cloneset sizes. To study raw recombination free of thymic and clonal selection effects, out-of-frame nonproductive sequences were analyzed. TCRdb ran its own pipeline on the public reads, namely fastp trimming at Q25 and MiXCR clone calling, and kept in-frame beta chains. Rows with a matching CDR3 protein are joined into one entry that keeps the most common DNA and genes. The V and J calls and clone size are TCRdb's, not the authors'. This sample holds 450,000 to 650,000 distinct CDR3 sequences; 9.6% were observed only once. The ten largest make up around 3% of the sample.

The same data also contributed to another study, on yellow fever vaccine responses in identical twins. The second paper further reports: The authors reported that the T cell response to vaccination in identical twins appeared partly convergent and partly personalized. The study precisely tracked vaccine-responding T cell clones in identical twins.

The sequencing sample was made of PBMCs. This receptor was taken from a woman aged 18-30 years in good health. The chain couples TRBV28 to TRBJ2-7; the junction holds 8 bases that match TRBD1. The CDR3 loop reads CASGGQDHYEQYF. In nucleotides, the sequence is TGTGCCAGCGGGGGACAGGACCACTACGAGCAGTACTTC.